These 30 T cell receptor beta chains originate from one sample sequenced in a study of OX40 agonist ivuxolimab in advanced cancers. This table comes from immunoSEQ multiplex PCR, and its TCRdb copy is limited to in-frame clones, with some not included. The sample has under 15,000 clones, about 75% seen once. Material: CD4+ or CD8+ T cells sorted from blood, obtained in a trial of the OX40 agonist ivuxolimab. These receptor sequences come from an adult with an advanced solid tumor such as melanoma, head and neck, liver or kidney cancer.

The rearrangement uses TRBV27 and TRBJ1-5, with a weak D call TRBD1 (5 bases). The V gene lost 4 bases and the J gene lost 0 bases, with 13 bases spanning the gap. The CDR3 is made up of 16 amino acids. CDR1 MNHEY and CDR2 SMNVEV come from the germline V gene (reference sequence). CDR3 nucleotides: TGTGCCAGCAGTTCCAGGGCGATCTATAGCAATCAGCCCCAGCATTTT. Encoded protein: CASSSRAIYSNQPQHF.

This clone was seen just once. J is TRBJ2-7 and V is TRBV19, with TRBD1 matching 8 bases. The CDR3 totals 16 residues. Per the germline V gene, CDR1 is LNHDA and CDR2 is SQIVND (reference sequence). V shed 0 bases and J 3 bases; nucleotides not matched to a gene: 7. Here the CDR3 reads CASSIEGRGLIYEQYF. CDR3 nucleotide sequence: TGTGCCAGTAGTATAGAGGGCAGGGGGCTAATCTACGAGCAGTACTTC.

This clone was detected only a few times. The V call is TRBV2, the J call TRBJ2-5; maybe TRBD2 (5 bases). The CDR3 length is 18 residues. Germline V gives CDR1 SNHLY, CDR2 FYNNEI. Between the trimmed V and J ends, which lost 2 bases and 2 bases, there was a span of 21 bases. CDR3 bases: TGTGCCAGCAGTGAACCGGAGGAATATAGTGGAGAGCAAGAGACCCAGTACTTC. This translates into CASSEPEEYSGEQETQYF. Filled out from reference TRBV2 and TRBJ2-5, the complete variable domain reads EPEVTQTPSHQVTQMGQEVILRCVPISNHLYFYWYRQILGQKVEFLVSFYNNEISEKSEIFDDQFSVERPDGSNFTLKIRSTKLEDSAMYFCASSEPEEYSGEQETQYFGPGTRLLVL.

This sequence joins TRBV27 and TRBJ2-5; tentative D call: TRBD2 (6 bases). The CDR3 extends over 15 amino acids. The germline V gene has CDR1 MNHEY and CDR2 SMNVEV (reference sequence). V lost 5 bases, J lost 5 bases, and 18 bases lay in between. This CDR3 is CASSAGLMSAETQYF. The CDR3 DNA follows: TGTGCCAGCAGTGCGGGACTGATGTCTGCTGAGACCCAGTACTTC.

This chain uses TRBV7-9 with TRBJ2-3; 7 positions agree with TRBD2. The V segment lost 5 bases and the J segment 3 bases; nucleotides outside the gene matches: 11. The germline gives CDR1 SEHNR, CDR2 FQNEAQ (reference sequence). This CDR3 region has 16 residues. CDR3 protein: CASSPRDYSGTDTQYF. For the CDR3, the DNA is TGTGCCAGCAGCCCCCGGGACTATAGCGGGACAGATACGCAGTATTTT.

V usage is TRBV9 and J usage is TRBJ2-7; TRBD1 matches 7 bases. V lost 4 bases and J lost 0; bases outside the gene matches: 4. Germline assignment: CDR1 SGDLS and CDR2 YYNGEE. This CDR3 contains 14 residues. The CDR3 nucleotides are TGTGCCAGCAGCCCGGGACAGTTCTCCTACGAGCAGTACTTC. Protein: CASSPGQFSYEQYF.

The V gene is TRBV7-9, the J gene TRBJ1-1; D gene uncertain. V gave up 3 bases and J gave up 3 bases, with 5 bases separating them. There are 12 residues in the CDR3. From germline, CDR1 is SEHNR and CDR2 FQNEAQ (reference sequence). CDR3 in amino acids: CASSFEDTEAFF. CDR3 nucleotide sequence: TGTGCCAGCAGCTTCGAGGACACTGAAGCTTTCTTT.

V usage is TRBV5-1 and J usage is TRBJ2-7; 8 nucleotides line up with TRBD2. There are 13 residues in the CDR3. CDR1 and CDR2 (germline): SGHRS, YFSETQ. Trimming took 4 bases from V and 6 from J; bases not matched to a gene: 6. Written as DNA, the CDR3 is TGCGCCAGCAGCGTGGGACTAGGGCTCGAGCAGTACTTC. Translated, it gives CASSVGLGLEQYF.

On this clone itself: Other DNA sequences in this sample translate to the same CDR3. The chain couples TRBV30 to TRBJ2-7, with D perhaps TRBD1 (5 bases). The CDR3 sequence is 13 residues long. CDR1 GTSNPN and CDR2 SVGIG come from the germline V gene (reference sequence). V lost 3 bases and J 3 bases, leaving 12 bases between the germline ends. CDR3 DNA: TGTGCCTGGAGAAGAGCAGGACACTACGAGCAGTACTTC. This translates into CAWRRAGHYEQYF.

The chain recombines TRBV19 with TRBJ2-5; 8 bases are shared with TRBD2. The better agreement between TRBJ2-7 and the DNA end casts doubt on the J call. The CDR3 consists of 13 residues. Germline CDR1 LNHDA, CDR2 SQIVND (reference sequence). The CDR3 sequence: CATRGGAAYEQYF. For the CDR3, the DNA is TGTGCCACCCGGGGGGGGGCGGCCTACGAGCAGTACTTC.

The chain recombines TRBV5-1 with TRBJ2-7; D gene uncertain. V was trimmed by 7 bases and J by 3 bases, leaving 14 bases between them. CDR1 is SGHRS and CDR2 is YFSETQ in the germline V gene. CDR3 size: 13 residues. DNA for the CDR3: TGCGCCAGCGGACGAGGTGGCCGCTACGAGCAGTACTTC. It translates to CASGRGGRYEQYF.

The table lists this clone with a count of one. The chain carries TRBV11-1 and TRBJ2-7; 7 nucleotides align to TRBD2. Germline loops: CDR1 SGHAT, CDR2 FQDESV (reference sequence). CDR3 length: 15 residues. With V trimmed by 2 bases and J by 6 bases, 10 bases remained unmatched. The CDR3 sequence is CASSLWGGSSSEQYF. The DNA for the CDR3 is TGTGCCAGCAGCTTATGGGGCGGGAGTTCTTCCGAGCAGTACTTC.

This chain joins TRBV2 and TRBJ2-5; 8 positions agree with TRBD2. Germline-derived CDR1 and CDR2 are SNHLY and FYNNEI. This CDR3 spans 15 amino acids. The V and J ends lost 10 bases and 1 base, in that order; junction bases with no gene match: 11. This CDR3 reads CATGRGVVSQETQYF. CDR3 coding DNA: TGTGCCACGGGGCGGGGGGTCGTAAGCCAAGAGACCCAGTACTTC.

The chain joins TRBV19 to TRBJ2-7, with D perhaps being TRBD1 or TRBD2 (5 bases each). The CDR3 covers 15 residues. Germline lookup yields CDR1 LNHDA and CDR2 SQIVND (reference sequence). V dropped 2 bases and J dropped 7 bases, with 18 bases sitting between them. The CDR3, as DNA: TGTGCCAGTAGTATAATACCGGGACCGATTTCGGAGCAGTACTTC. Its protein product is CASSIIPGPISEQYF. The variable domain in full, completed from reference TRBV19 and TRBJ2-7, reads DGGITQSPKYLFRKEGQNVTLSCEQNLNHDAMYWYRQDPGQGLRLIYYSQIVNDFQKGDIAEGYSVSREKKESFPLTVTSAQKNPTAFYLCASSIIPGPISEQYFGPGTRLTVT.

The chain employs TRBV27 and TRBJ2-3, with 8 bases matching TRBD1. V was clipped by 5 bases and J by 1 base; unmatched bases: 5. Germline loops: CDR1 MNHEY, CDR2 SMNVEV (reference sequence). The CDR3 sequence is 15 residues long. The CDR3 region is CASSPTGVGTDTQYF. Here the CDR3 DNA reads TGTGCCAGCAGTCCGACAGGGGTCGGCACAGATACGCAGTATTTT.

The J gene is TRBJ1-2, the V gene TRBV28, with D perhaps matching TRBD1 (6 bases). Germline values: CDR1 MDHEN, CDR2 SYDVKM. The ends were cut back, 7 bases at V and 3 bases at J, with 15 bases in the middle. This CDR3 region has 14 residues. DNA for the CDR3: TGTGCCAGCACCCGCCCCACAGGGTACTATGGCTACACCTTC. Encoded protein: CASTRPTGYYGYTF.

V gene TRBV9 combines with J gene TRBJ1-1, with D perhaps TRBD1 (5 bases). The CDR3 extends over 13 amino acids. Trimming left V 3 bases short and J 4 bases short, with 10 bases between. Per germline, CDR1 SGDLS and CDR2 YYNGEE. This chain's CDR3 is CASSGQGATEAFF. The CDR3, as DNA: TGTGCCAGCAGCGGCCAGGGTGCCACTGAAGCTTTCTTT.

CDR3 sequence (DNA): TGCGCCAGCAATCCGGGACTAGCGGGAGGACGGGAGCAGTTCTTC. Its protein is CASNPGLAGGREQFF. The chain has TRBV5-1 and TRBJ2-1; TRBD2 aligns across 15 bases. CDR3 length: 15 residues. Germline CDR1 and CDR2: SGHRS and YFSETQ. Unmatched junction bases numbered 8, after V lost 6 bases and J lost 10 bases.

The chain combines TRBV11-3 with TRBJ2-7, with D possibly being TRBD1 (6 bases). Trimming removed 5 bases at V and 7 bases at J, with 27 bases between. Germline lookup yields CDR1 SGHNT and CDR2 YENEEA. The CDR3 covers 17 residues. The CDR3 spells CASSPRKATGSFGEQYF. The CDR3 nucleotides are TGTGCCAGCAGCCCCCGGAAAGCGACAGGATCCTTCGGAGAGCAGTACTTC.

The CDR3 coding sequence is TGTGCCAGCAGCGTAGGACATGGAATACATGAGCAGTTCTTC. Protein product: CASSVGHGIHEQFF. The chain has TRBV9 and TRBJ2-1; D call uncertain. V was trimmed by 0 bases and J by 8 bases, leaving 12 bases between them. The V gene's germline CDR1 is SGDLS and CDR2 YYNGEE. The CDR3 contains 14 residues.

CDR3 sequence: CATTRHPTDTQYF. Here the CDR3 DNA reads TGTGCCACCACCCGGCATCCCACAGATACGCAGTATTTT. The chain links TRBV2 to TRBJ2-3; D is unresolved. This CDR3 is built from 13 residues. The germline V and J ends were trimmed by 10 bases and 2 bases, with 13 bases remaining between them. CDR1 is SNHLY, CDR2 FYNNEI, per germline.

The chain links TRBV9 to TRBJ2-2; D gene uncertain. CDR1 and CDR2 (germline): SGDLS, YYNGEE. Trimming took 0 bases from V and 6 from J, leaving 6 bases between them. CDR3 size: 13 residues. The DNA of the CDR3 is TGTGCCAGCAGCGTAGCCTTAGCCGGGGAGCTGTTTTTT. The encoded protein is CASSVALAGELFF.

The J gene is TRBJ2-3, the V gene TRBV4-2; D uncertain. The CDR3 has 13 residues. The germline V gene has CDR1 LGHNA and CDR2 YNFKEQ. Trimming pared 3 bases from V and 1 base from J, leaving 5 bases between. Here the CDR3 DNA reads TGTGCCAGCAGCCAGACTGGCACAGATACGCAGTATTTT. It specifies CASSQTGTDTQYF.

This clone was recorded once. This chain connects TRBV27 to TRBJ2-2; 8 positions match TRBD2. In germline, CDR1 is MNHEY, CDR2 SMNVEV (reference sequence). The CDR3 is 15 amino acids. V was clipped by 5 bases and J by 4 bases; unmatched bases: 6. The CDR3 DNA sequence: TGTGCCAGCAGTCTCGGGACTAGAGCCACCGGGGAGCTGTTTTTT. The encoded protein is CASSLGTRATGELFF.

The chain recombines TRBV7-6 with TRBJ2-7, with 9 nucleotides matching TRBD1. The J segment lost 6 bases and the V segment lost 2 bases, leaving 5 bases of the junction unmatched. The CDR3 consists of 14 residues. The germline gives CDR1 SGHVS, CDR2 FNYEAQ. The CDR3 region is CASSLRTGELEQYF. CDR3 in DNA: TGTGCCAGCAGCTTACGGACAGGGGAACTCGAGCAGTACTTC.

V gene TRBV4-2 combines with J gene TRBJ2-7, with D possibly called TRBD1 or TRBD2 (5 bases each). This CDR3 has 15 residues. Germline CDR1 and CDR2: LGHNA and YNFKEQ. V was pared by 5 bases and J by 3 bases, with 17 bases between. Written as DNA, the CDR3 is TGTGCCAGCAGCTTGATGGTTTTTGGGGGCTACGAGCAGTACTTC. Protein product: CASSLMVFGGYEQYF.

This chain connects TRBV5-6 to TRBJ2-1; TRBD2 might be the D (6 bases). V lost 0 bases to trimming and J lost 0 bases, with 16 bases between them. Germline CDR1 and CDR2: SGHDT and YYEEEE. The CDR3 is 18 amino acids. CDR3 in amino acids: CASSLARLALSSYNEQFF. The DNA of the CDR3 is TGTGCCAGCAGCTTGGCTAGGCTAGCGTTGAGCTCCTACAATGAGCAGTTCTTC. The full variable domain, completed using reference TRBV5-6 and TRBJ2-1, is DAGVTQSPTHLIKTRGQQVTLRCSPKSGHDTVSWYQQALGQGPQFIFQYYEEEERQRGNFPDRFSGHQFPNYSSELNVNALLLGDSALYLCASSLARLALSSYNEQFFGPGTRLTVL.

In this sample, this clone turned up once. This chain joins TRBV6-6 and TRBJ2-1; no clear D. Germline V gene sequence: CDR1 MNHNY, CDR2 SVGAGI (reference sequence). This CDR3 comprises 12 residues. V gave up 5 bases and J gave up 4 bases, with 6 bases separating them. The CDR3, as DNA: TGTGCCAGCAGTCGAATGTACAATGAGCAGTTCTTC. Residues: CASSRMYNEQFF.

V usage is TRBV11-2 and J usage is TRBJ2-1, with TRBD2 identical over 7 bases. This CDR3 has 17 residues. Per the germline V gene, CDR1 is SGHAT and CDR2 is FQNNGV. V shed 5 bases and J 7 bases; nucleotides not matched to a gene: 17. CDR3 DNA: TGTGCCAGCAGCCAAGATCCCGCGGGAGCTGGTGGGAATGAGCAGTTCTTC. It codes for CASSQDPAGAGGNEQFF.

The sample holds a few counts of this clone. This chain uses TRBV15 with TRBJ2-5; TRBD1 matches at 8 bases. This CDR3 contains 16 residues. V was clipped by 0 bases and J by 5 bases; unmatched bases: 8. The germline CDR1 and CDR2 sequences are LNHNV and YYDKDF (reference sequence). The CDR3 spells CATSREGQAYGETQYF. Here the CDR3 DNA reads TGTGCCACCAGCAGAGAGGGACAGGCATACGGGGAGACCCAGTACTTC.